One and the same sample provided the 15 T cell receptor beta chains below, sequenced in a study of T-cell memory formation after mild COVID-19. TCRdb fed the 5' RACE reads into MiXCR, producing one record per CDR3 protein. The repertoire includes 580,000 or so distinct CDR3 sequences, around a sixth of them detected once, and about 7.5% sits in the top ten. The specimen sequenced was PBMCs or a T cell subset sorted from them (not recorded which). Source of these receptors: an adult woman who had mild COVID-19 (a few samples of this study predate the infection). Cell type and time point are not known.

This clonotype was counted only a few times. The chain uses TRBV20-1 and TRBJ2-7, with 10 bases fitting TRBD2. The germline CDR1 and CDR2 sequences are DFQATT and SNEGSKA (reference sequence). V dropped 5 bases and J dropped 4; count of bases not matched to a gene: 8. This CDR3 is 14 amino acids long. The CDR3 DNA reads TGCAGTGCTCAAAGCGGGAGGGCTATTTACGAGCAGTACTTC. Translated, it gives CSAQSGRAIYEQYF.

Only a few counts were recorded for this clonotype. The chain carries TRBV29-1 and TRBJ2-7, with TRBD2 matching over 12 bases. Germline-derived CDR1 and CDR2 are SQVTM and ANQGSEA. Trimming removed 5 bases from V and 5 bases from J; junction bases left unmatched: 7. The CDR3 runs 14 residues. CDR3 DNA: TGCAGCGTTAGACTAGCGGGAGTACTCGACGAGCAGTACTTC. It encodes CSVRLAGVLDEQYF.

The genes are TRBV20-1 and TRBJ2-1, with 14 bases fitting TRBD2. This CDR3 comprises 16 residues. Unmatched junction bases numbered 4, after V lost 6 bases and J lost 0 bases. The germline gives CDR1 DFQATT, CDR2 SNEGSKA (reference sequence). The CDR3, as DNA: TGCAGTGCCGGACTAGCGGGGGGACCCTCCTACAATGAGCAGTTCTTC. Protein sequence: CSAGLAGGPSYNEQFF.

This chain connects TRBV5-6 to TRBJ2-3; possible D gene TRBD2, 5 bases. The CDR3 length is 14 residues. Germline V lookup: CDR1 SGHDT, CDR2 YYEEEE. Trimming pared 4 bases from V and 4 bases from J, leaving 13 bases between. The CDR3 reads CASSPIPGADTQYF. CDR3 sequence (DNA): TGTGCCAGCAGCCCAATACCCGGGGCAGATACGCAGTATTTT. The variable domain in full, completed from reference TRBV5-6 and TRBJ2-3, reads DAGVTQSPTHLIKTRGQQVTLRCSPKSGHDTVSWYQQALGQGPQFIFQYYEEEERQRGNFPDRFSGHQFPNYSSELNVNALLLGDSALYLCASSPIPGADTQYFGPGTRLTVL.

The rearrangement joins TRBV2 to TRBJ1-1; TRBD1 is a possible D gene (5 bases). From germline, CDR1 is SNHLY and CDR2 FYNNEI. This CDR3 is 15 amino acids long. Trimming took 1 base from V and 0 from J, leaving 9 bases between them. CDR3 loop: CASSEVRVVNTEAFF. The CDR3 DNA reads as TGTGCCAGCAGTGAAGTCAGGGTGGTGAACACTGAAGCTTTCTTT.

This clonotype has just a few counts. J is TRBJ1-1 and V is TRBV7-3; 7 nucleotides line up with TRBD1. This CDR3 is built from 14 residues. Germline V gene lookup returns CDR1 SGHTA and CDR2 FQGTGA. J lost 4 bases, V lost 5 bases, and 7 bases had no gene match. CDR3 sequence: CASSPGGGGTEAFF. The CDR3 bases are TGTGCCAGCAGCCCAGGGGGAGGGGGCACTGAAGCTTTCTTT.

This rearrangement joins TRBV7-2 to TRBJ1-4; the D is unclear. V dropped 4 bases and J dropped 5 bases, with 14 bases sitting between them. This CDR3 has 15 amino acids. Germline-derived CDR1 and CDR2 are SGHTA and FQGNSA. The CDR3, as DNA: TGTGCCAGCAGCTCTAGTCGGGGAAACAATGAAAAACTGTTTTTT. Encoded protein: CASSSSRGNNEKLFF. The full variable domain, with the rest looked up from reference TRBV7-2 and TRBJ1-4, is GAGVSQSPSNKVTEKGKDVELRCDPISGHTALYWYRQSLGQGLEFLIYFQGNSAPDKSGLPSDRFSAERTGGSVSTLTIQRTQQEDSAVYLCASSSSRGNNEKLFFGSGTQLSVL.

V usage is TRBV6-1 and J usage is TRBJ2-7, with 9 bases matching TRBD2. The CDR3 spans 15 residues. V dropped 7 bases and J dropped 4; count of bases not matched to a gene: 11. Germline-derived CDR1 and CDR2 are MNHNS and SASEGT. CDR3 protein: CASKPLRLAVYEQYF. The CDR3 region has the DNA TGTGCCAGCAAGCCTCTACGACTAGCGGTTTACGAGCAGTACTTC.

This clonotype was detected only a few times. The V gene is TRBV24-1, the J gene TRBJ1-1; 7 nucleotides match TRBD1. With 9 bases clipped from V and 1 base from J, the junction kept 10 bases outside the gene matches. Germline-derived CDR1 and CDR2 are KGHDR and SFDVKD. The CDR3 has 15 residues. CDR3 bases: TGTGCCACCGCGAAAGCAGGGGGGAAGAACACTGAAGCTTTCTTT. It translates to CATAKAGGKNTEAFF.

This clonotype appeared a few times. The chain carries TRBV6-2 or TRBV6-3 and TRBJ2-1; D is unclear. V was pared by 7 bases and J by 7 bases, with 11 bases between. CDR3 length: 12 residues. Germline V gene sequence: CDR1 MNHEY, CDR2 SVGEGT. Here the CDR3 DNA reads TGTGCCAGCATGGAAGCAAGGAATGAGCAGTTCTTC. Its protein product is CASMEARNEQFF.

This clonotype showed up just a few times. The CDR3 region has the DNA TGTGCCAGCAGCTTAGAGGCGGGTACCGGAGAGACCCAGTACTTC. This sequence encodes CASSLEAGTGETQYF. This chain links TRBV7-6 with TRBJ2-5, with D possibly matching TRBD2 (5 bases). Germline CDR1 reads SGHVS; CDR2 reads FNYEAQ. V gave up 1 base and J gave up 4 bases, with 13 bases separating them. The CDR3 has 15 residues.

A few counts support this clonotype. V and J are TRBV12-3 or TRBV12-4 and TRBJ1-5, with 7 bases that match TRBD1. CDR3 size: 15 residues. The trim removed 6 bases at V and 0 bases at J, leaving 5 bases unmatched. The CDR3 spells CASRPGTVSNQPQHF. As DNA, the CDR3 is TGTGCCAGCAGACCTGGGACAGTTAGCAATCAGCCCCAGCATTTT.

This clonotype was recorded a few times. The chain couples TRBV5-1 to TRBJ1-5, with D maybe TRBD1 (5 bases). The CDR3 spans 15 residues. V gave up 1 base and J gave up 4 bases, with 12 bases separating them. CDR1 is SGHRS and CDR2 is YFSETQ in the germline V gene. In DNA form, the CDR3 reads TGCGCCAGCAGCTTGACTTCCAGGGAGAATCAGCCCCAGCATTTT. This encodes CASSLTSRENQPQHF.

The chain is built from TRBV29-1 and TRBJ2-3; the match to TRBD2 covers 9 bases. This CDR3 is built from 14 residues. Germline-derived CDR1 and CDR2 are SQVTM and ANQGSEA. V shed 6 bases, J shed 3 bases, and the junction held 7 bases outside the gene matches. CDR3 sequence (DNA): TGCAGCGTCACCTACGGACTAGCGACAGATACGCAGTATTTT. It specifies CSVTYGLATDTQYF.

This chain links TRBV7-9 with TRBJ2-3; 7 nucleotides match TRBD2. CDR1 and CDR2 (germline): SEHNR, FQNEAQ (reference sequence). This CDR3 comprises 17 residues. V trimming: 0 bases; J trimming: 2 bases; junction bases outside the gene matches: 8. The CDR3 nucleotides are TGTGCCAGCAGCTTAGCGTCCGCTAGCGGTTACACAGATACGCAGTATTTT. It specifies CASSLASASGYTDTQYF.